This T cell receptor (beta chain) comes out of a study of T cells after yellow fever vaccination. This clonotype was detected many times. The CDR3 contains 14 residues. Between the trimmed V and J ends, which lost 2 bases and 4 bases, there was a span of 11 bases. In TCRdb, the 5' RACE reads were re-called with MiXCR into one record per CDR3 protein. This sample has 45,000 to 65,000 distinct CDR3 sequences, with 6% to 8.5% found just once. This chain joins TRBV12-3 or TRBV12-4 and TRBJ1-1; D remains unclear. The sample consisted of CD8+ T cells not binding an NS4B(214-222) dextramer, sorted from PBMCs, taken about 49 days after the first yellow fever vaccination. The source of this sequence is a man aged 18 to 29 who received the YFV17D yellow fever vaccine. The DNA of the CDR3 is TGTGCCAGCAGTTTATGGGGTCCGGGCACTGAAGCTTTCTTT. Residues: CASSLWGPGTEAFF.